The 28 T cell receptor beta chains below come from one sample, sequenced in a study of blood T cells in healthy people across ages. Sample-barcoded 5' priming and a J-beta primer mix drove a second PCR of roughly 6 to 12 cycles. TCRdb re-called the 5' RACE reads through MiXCR, storing one row per CDR3 protein. In the table there are 380,000 or so distinct CDR3 sequences, roughly half of which are singletons. The sequencing input was blood. These receptors were collected from a man in his 60s in good health.

The chain's CDR3 is CASREYEAPYNEQFF. CDR3 bases: TGTGCCAGCAGAGAATATGAGGCCCCCTACAATGAGCAGTTCTTC. The chain couples TRBV6-6 to TRBJ2-1; D call uncertain. The CDR3 is 15 amino acids. V was trimmed by 6 bases and J by 2 bases, leaving 14 bases between them. Germline V gene lookup returns CDR1 MNHNY and CDR2 SVGAGI (reference sequence).

With regard to this clonotype: At one of its ends the junction is not consistent with the germline gene, which may arise from a read error. This chain links TRBV29-1 with TRBJ2-7; perhaps TRBD1 as D (6 bases). The CDR3 length is 12 residues. Germline CDR1 and CDR2: SQVTM and ANQGSEA. This CDR3 reads CSVEGHVETQHF. The CDR3 nucleotides are TGCAGCGTTGAGGGACACGTAGAGACCCAGCACTTC.

Only a few counts were recorded for this clonotype. The chain combines TRBV20-1 with TRBJ2-6; D unclear. V lost 6 bases and J lost 0, with 15 bases in between. CDR1 DFQATT and CDR2 SNEGSKA come from the germline V gene (reference sequence). This CDR3 has 16 amino acids. The CDR3 sequence: CSADRGHASGANVLTF. The DNA for the CDR3 is TGCAGTGCCGACCGCGGTCACGCCTCTGGGGCCAACGTCCTGACTTTC.

The V and J genes are TRBV7-2 and TRBJ1-2, with D perhaps TRBD1 (5 bases). Germline V gives CDR1 SGHTA, CDR2 FQGNSA. The CDR3 is 15 amino acids. V was pared by 5 bases and J by 7 bases, with 20 bases between. The CDR3 sequence is CASSLNPGGGIGYTF. CDR3 in DNA: TGTGCCAGCAGCCTTAATCCGGGGGGGGGAATTGGCTACACCTTC.

This clonotype was picked up a small number of times. The chain uses TRBV18 and TRBJ1-2, with D tentatively TRBD1 (5 bases). Trimming shortened V by 2 bases and J by 2 bases, and 9 bases separated the two germline ends. The germline V gene encodes CDR1 KGHSH and CDR2 LQKENI. The CDR3 sequence is 14 residues long. In DNA, the CDR3 is TGTGCCAGCTCACCAGCAGGGCAAAACTATGGCTACACCTTC. The encoded protein is CASSPAGQNYGYTF.

This chain uses TRBV5-4 with TRBJ2-3; tentative D call: TRBD2 (6 bases). Trimming took 5 bases from V and 0 from J, leaving 16 bases between them. CDR1 SGHNT and CDR2 YYREEE come from the germline V gene (reference sequence). The length of the CDR3 is 16 residues. The CDR3 region is CASRPGGAASTDTQYF. The CDR3 DNA follows: TGTGCCAGCAGACCCGGGGGAGCGGCCAGCACAGATACGCAGTATTTT.

This chain uses TRBV4-3 with TRBJ2-5; 12 bases line up with TRBD2. This CDR3 has 19 residues. From germline, CDR1 is LGHNA and CDR2 YSLEER. V dropped 4 bases and J dropped 11; count of bases not matched to a gene: 23. CDR3 in DNA: TGCGCCAGCAGCCTCGCACGGGCTAGCGGGAGGGCCACCTACAATGAGCAGTACTTC. The encoded protein is CASSLARASGRATYNEQYF.

The J gene is TRBJ1-2, the V gene TRBV4-1; D gene unclear. Germline V gene data show CDR1 as MGHRA and CDR2 as YSYEKL. Trimming took off 1 base at V and 6 bases at J, with 12 bases between the two ends. The CDR3 runs to 14 residues. The CDR3 nucleotides read TGCGCCAGCAGCCAAGTCCGGGGTTCGAATGGCTACACCTTC. Amino acids: CASSQVRGSNGYTF.

This clonotype was observed a few times. The gene calls are TRBV5-6 and TRBJ2-1, with 12 bases matching TRBD1. The germline V gene encodes CDR1 SGHDT and CDR2 YYEEEE. The CDR3 is 16 amino acids. The V gene end was trimmed by 2 bases and the J gene end by 7 bases; junction bases not matched to a gene: 7. The chain's CDR3 is CASSLKGQGAANEQFF. The CDR3 nucleotides are TGTGCCAGCAGCTTAAAGGGACAGGGGGCCGCGAATGAGCAGTTCTTC.

This chain joins TRBV7-2 and TRBJ2-1; D is ambiguous. Germline-derived CDR1 and CDR2 are SGHTA and FQGNSA. V was clipped by 1 base and J by 5 bases, with 15 bases between them. This CDR3 is 16 amino acids long. The CDR3 sequence: CASSLGSSRSNNEQFF. For the CDR3, the DNA is TGTGCCAGCAGCTTAGGGTCAAGCAGGTCAAACAATGAGCAGTTCTTC.

Regarding this clonotype: One junction end disagrees with the germline gene, perhaps due to a read error. The V and J genes are TRBV14 and TRBJ2-1; D tentatively reads TRBD1 or TRBD2 (7 bases each). The CDR3 contains 14 residues. Germline assignment: CDR1 SGHDN and CDR2 FVKESK. CDR3 bases: TGCGTCAGCAGTCAGGGGGGGTACAACAATGAGCAGTTCTTC. Translated: CVSSQGGYNNEQFF.

This rearrangement joins TRBV14 to TRBJ2-5, with D perhaps TRBD2 (6 bases). Germline V gives CDR1 SGHDN, CDR2 FVKESK. This CDR3 comprises 14 residues. V lost 2 bases and J lost 6, with 13 bases in between. The CDR3 DNA follows: TGTGCCAGCAGCCAAAGAGGTGGGGGGAAGACCCAGTACTTC. Encoded protein: CASSQRGGGKTQYF.

This clonotype was detected only a few times. This chain connects TRBV11-2 to TRBJ2-7; either TRBD1 or TRBD2 may fit D (5 bases each). Germline V CDR1 and CDR2: SGHAT, FQNNGV. The CDR3 contains 15 residues. Trimming stripped 5 bases from V and 3 bases from J, with 17 bases between. Here the CDR3 reads CASSPPGRGGYEQYF. CDR3 DNA: TGTGCCAGCAGCCCTCCGGGACGGGGTGGCTACGAGCAGTACTTC.

This clonotype was detected only once. The chain has TRBV6-5 and TRBJ2-6, with D maybe TRBD1 (5 bases). The CDR3 length is 16 residues. Germline CDR1 MNHEY, CDR2 SVGAGI. Trimming left V 7 bases short and J 0 bases short, with 13 bases between. In DNA form, the CDR3 reads TGTGCCAGCACTCACTTCAGGGACTCTGGGGCCAACGTCCTGACTTTC. Translating gives CASTHFRDSGANVLTF.

V is TRBV29-1 and J is TRBJ2-1, with D maybe TRBD1 (6 bases). Between the trimmed V and J ends, which lost 0 bases and 4 bases, there was a span of 19 bases. The germline gives CDR1 SQVTM, CDR2 ANQGSEA. The CDR3 spans 17 residues. As DNA, the CDR3 is TGCAGCGTTGAAGATCCGAGCAAGGGGGTGTCATACAATGAGCAGTTCTTC. Residues: CSVEDPSKGVSYNEQFF.

This clonotype appeared once. CDR3 DNA: TGCAGCGTCCTTATTCCGACTAGCCGCTCCTACAATGAGCAGTTCTTC. Its translation: CSVLIPTSRSYNEQFF. J is TRBJ2-1 and V is TRBV29-1; 7 bases map to TRBD2. V dropped 6 bases and J dropped 0; count of bases not matched to a gene: 11. Germline CDR1 SQVTM, CDR2 ANQGSEA. The CDR3 spans 16 residues.

The chain combines TRBV2 with TRBJ2-1; 8 bases are shared with TRBD2. Germline-derived CDR1 and CDR2 are SNHLY and FYNNEI. The ends lost 11 bases at V and 0 bases at J; junction bases unmatched: 3. The CDR3 has 13 residues. CDR3 residues: CAVAGGSYNEQFF. In DNA form, the CDR3 reads TGTGCCGTCGCGGGGGGCTCCTACAATGAGCAGTTCTTC.

This rearrangement joins TRBV29-1 to TRBJ2-1; 9 bases align to TRBD2. The CDR3 has 16 residues. The V gene end was trimmed by 4 bases and the J gene end by 4 bases; junction bases not matched to a gene: 11. The germline CDR1 and CDR2 sequences are SQVTM and ANQGSEA. The CDR3 here is CSVGTPGAGGYNEQFF. The CDR3 DNA follows: TGCAGCGTTGGTACGCCGGGGGCGGGGGGGTACAATGAGCAGTTCTTC.

The chain recombines TRBV12-3 or TRBV12-4 with TRBJ2-7; no definite D call. The CDR3 has 13 amino acids. The ends were cut back, 7 bases at V and 0 bases at J, with 10 bases in the middle. The CDR3 DNA reads as TGTGCCAGCACTACTCACGGCTCCTACGAGCAGTACTTC. Translation: CASTTHGSYEQYF.

This clonotype has more than one count but fewer than ten. The genes are TRBV5-5 and TRBJ1-2; D unresolved. V was pared by 1 base and J by 5 bases, with 12 bases between. Per germline, CDR1 SGHKS and CDR2 YYEKEE (reference sequence). This CDR3 comprises 14 residues. Written as DNA, the CDR3 is TGTGCCAGCAGCTTGAGTGAGGAAACGTATGGCTACACCTTC. Its translation: CASSLSEETYGYTF.

V gene TRBV30 combines with J gene TRBJ2-1; either TRBD1 or TRBD2 may fit D (6 bases each). V lost 3 bases and J 2 bases, leaving 11 bases between the germline ends. Germline V gene data show CDR1 as GTSNPN and CDR2 as SVGIG (reference sequence). The CDR3 is made up of 14 amino acids. CDR3 sequence: CAWRKGGAYNEQFF. Here the CDR3 DNA reads TGTGCCTGGAGAAAGGGGGGCGCCTACAATGAGCAGTTCTTC.

The chain is built from TRBV5-1 and TRBJ2-5; D is perhaps TRBD1 (6 bases). The germline gives CDR1 SGHRS, CDR2 YFSETQ. CDR3 length equals 15 residues. The V end lost 0 bases, the J end lost 5 bases, and 14 bases lay between the germline ends. CDR3 sequence: CASSLVRGIRETQYF. The CDR3 DNA reads as TGCGCCAGCAGCTTGGTCAGGGGTATCCGGGAGACCCAGTACTTC.

This chain links TRBV20-1 with TRBJ2-7; 12 bases agree with TRBD2. After removal of 5 bases from V and 3 bases from J, the junction contained 5 bases not matched to a gene. Germline V gene data show CDR1 as DFQATT and CDR2 as SNEGSKA (reference sequence). The CDR3 loop spans 14 amino acids. The CDR3 loop is CSAPTSGRLYEQYF. Written as DNA, the CDR3 is TGCAGTGCTCCTACTAGCGGGAGGCTCTACGAGCAGTACTTC.

Concerning this clonotype: This sequence may be a read error, since a much larger clone differs from it by one base. This chain joins TRBV20-1 and TRBJ1-2, with unresolved D. CDR1 and CDR2 (germline): DFQATT, SNEGSKA (reference sequence). The CDR3 is 15 amino acids. The CDR3: CSAATGADLSYGHTF. DNA of the CDR3: TGCAGTGCCGCTACTGGTGCGGACCTCTCGTATGGCCACACCTTC.

V usage is TRBV7-2 and J usage is TRBJ1-2; D call uncertain. Germline lookup yields CDR1 SGHTA and CDR2 FQGNSA. The CDR3 has 14 amino acids. Trimming shortened V by 6 bases and J by 5 bases, and 16 bases separated the two germline ends. CDR3 coding DNA: TGTGCCAGCAGTCTTTCATGGGGTCGGTATGGCTACACCTTC. It encodes CASSLSWGRYGYTF. Filled out from reference TRBV7-2 and TRBJ1-2, the complete variable domain reads GAGVSQSPSNKVTEKGKDVELRCDPISGHTALYWYRQSLGQGLEFLIYFQGNSAPDKSGLPSDRFSAERTGGSVSTLTIQRTQQEDSAVYLCASSLSWGRYGYTFGSGTRLTVV.

The chain is built from TRBV6-1 and TRBJ1-1, with D uncertain. CDR1 and CDR2 (germline): MNHNS, SASEGT. The CDR3 covers 14 residues. V was clipped by 7 bases and J by 1 base, with 13 bases between them. The CDR3 sequence is CASTPSRGNTEAFF. As DNA, the CDR3 is TGTGCCAGCACCCCCAGTCGGGGGAACACTGAAGCTTTCTTT.

This clonotype was counted many times. The chain employs TRBV20-1 and TRBJ2-1; the match to TRBD2 covers 11 bases. The CDR3 runs 18 residues. Per the germline V gene, CDR1 is DFQATT and CDR2 is SNEGSKA (reference sequence). V trimming: 0 bases; J trimming: 0 bases; junction bases outside the gene matches: 7. For the CDR3, the DNA is TGCAGTGCTAGAGATTGGGCTAGCGGGAGGAGCTCCTACAATGAGCAGTTCTTC. Its protein is CSARDWASGRSSYNEQFF.

This chain connects TRBV20-1 to TRBJ2-5; 10 bases are a match to TRBD2. The CDR3 length is 15 residues. CDR1 and CDR2 (germline): DFQATT, SNEGSKA (reference sequence). V dropped 3 bases and J dropped 4; count of bases not matched to a gene: 8. CDR3 sequence (DNA): TGCAGTGCTAGCGTCACTAGCGGGGATGCAGAGACCCAGTACTTC. Translating gives CSASVTSGDAETQYF.